Reported below is one T cell receptor (beta chain). In TCRdb, the RACE reads were re-called with MiXCR into one record per CDR3 protein. This sample has 180,000 or so distinct CDR3 sequences; about 22% occur once, and the top ten carry under 7.5%. Per the germline V gene, CDR1 is LNHDA and CDR2 is SQIVND (reference sequence). Trimming cost V 5 bases and J 4 bases; bases outside gene matches: 2. The CDR3 loop spans 14 amino acids. The sample is drawn from a study of human T cells and chemical hapten exposure. Time point denoted: patch test 1, 2 weeks after DPC sensitization. Described treatment: therapeutic diphenylcyclopropenone sensitization with weekly scalp DPC.

This chain connects TRBV19 to TRBJ2-1; TRBD2 aligns across 10 bases. Sequencing was performed on whole blood, taken in connection with sensitization to the hapten diphenylcyclopropenone (DPC). The source of this sequence is a woman aged 50 to 65 with alopecia areata. Some clones in this sample may be carry-over from other donors' samples. DNA of the CDR3: TGTGCCAGTAGTGGGACTAGCGTGTACAATGAGCAGTTCTTC. The encoded protein is CASSGTSVYNEQFF.